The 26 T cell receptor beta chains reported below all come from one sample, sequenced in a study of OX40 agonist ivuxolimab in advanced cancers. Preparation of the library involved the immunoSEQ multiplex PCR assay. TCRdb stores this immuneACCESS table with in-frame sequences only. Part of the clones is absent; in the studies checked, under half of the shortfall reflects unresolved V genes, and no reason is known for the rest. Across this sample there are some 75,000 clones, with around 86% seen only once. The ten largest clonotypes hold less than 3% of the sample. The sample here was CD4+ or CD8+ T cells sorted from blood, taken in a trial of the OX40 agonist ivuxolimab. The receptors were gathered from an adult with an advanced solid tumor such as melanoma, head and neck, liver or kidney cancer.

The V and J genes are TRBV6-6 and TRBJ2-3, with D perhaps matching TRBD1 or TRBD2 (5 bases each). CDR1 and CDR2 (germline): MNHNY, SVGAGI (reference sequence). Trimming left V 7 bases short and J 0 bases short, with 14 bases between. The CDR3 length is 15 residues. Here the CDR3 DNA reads TGTGCCAGCAACCGGGACGAGCCTAGCACAGATACGCAGTATTTT. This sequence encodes CASNRDEPSTDTQYF.

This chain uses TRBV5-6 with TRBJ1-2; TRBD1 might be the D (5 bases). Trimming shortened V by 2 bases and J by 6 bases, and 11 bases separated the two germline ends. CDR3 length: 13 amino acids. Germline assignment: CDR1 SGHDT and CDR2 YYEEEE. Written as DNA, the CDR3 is TGTGCCAGCAGCTTAAGTGGAGGGGATGGCTACACCTTC. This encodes CASSLSGGDGYTF.

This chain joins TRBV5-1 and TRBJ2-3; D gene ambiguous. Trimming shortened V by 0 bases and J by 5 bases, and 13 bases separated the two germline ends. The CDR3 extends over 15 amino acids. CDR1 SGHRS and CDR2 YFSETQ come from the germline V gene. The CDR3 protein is CASSLVPRKGDTQYF. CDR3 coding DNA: TGCGCCAGCAGCTTGGTCCCCCGAAAGGGAGATACGCAGTATTTT.

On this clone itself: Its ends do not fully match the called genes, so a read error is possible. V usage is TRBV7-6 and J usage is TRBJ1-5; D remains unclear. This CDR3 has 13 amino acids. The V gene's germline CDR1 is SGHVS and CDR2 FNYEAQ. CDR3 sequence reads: CASSLARNQPQHF. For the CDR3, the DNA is TGTGCCAGCAGCCTAGCCAGGAATCAGCCCCAGCATTTT.

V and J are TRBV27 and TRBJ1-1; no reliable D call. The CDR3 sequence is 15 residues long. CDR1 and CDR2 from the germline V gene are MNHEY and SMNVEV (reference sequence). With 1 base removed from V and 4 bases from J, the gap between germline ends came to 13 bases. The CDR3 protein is CASSLFGESGTEAFF. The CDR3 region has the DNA TGTGCCAGCAGTTTATTCGGGGAGAGTGGCACTGAAGCTTTCTTT.

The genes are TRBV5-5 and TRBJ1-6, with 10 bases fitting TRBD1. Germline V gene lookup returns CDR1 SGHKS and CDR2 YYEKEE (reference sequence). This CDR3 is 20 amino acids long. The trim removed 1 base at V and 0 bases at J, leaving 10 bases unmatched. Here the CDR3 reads CASSLRLTGGRSSYNSPLHF. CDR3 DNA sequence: TGTGCCAGCAGCTTGCGTCTGACAGGGGGCCGGAGCTCCTATAATTCACCCCTCCACTTT.

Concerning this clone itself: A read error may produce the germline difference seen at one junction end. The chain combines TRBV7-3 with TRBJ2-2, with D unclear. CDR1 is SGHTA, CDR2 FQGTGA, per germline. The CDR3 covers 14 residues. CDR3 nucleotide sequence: TGTGCCAGCAGCTTAGAAGCGAACATCGGGGAGCTGTTTTTT. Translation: CASSLEANIGELFF.

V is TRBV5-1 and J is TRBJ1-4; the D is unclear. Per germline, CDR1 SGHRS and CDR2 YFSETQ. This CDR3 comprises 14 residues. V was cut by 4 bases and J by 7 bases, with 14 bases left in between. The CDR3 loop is CASSKGSVGEKLFF. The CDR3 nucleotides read TGCGCCAGCAGCAAAGGATCGGTTGGTGAAAAACTGTTTTTT. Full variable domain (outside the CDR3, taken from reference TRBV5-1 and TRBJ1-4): KAGVTQTPRYLIKTRGQQVTLSCSPISGHRSVSWYQQTPGQGLQFLFEYFSETQRNKGNFPGRFSGRQFSNSRSEMNVSTLELGDSALYLCASSKGSVGEKLFFGSGTQLSVL.

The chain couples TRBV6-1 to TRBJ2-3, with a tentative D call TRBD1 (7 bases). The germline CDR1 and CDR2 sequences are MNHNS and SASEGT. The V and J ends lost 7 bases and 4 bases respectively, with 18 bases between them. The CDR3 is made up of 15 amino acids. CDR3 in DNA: TGTGCCAGCAAGGAGGGGAGACAGGGATCAGATACGCAGTATTTT. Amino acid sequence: CASKEGRQGSDTQYF.

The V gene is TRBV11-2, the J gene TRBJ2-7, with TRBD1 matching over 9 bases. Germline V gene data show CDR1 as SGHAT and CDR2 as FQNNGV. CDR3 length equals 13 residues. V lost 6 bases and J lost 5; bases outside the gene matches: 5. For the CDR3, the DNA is TGTGCCAGCAGGGGACAGGGTTTCAACGAGCAGTACGTC. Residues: CASRGQGFNEQYV.

The CDR3 is CASSLRPAGGYTF. CDR3 nucleotide sequence: TGTGCCAGCAGCTTAAGGCCAGCGGGGGGCTACACCTTC. The genes are TRBV7-2 and TRBJ1-2; D ambiguous. V was clipped by 2 bases and J by 8 bases, with 12 bases between them. The germline gives CDR1 SGHTA, CDR2 FQGNSA. CDR3 length equals 13 residues.

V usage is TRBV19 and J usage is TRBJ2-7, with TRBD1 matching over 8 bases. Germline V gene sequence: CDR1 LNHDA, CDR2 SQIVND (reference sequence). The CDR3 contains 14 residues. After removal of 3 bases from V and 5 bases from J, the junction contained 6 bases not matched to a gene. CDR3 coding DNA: TGTGCCAGTAGTATCGACAGGGGTGTGGACGAGCAGTACTTC. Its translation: CASSIDRGVDEQYF.

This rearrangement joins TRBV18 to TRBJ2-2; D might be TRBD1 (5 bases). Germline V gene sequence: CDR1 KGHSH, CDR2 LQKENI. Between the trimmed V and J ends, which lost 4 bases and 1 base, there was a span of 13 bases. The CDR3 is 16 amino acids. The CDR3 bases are TGTGCCAGCTCACAACAAGGGGCACAGAACACCGGGGAGCTGTTTTTT. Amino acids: CASSQQGAQNTGELFF.

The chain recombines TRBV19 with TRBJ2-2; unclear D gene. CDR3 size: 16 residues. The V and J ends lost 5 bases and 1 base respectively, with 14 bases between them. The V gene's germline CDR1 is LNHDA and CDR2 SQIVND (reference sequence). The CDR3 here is CASSGEGRMNTGELFF. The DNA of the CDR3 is TGTGCCAGTAGTGGCGAAGGACGGATGAACACCGGGGAGCTGTTTTTT.

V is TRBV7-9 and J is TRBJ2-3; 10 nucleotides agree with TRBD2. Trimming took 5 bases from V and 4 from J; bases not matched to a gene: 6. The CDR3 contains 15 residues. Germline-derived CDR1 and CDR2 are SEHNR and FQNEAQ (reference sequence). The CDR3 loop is CASSPDLAGADTQYF. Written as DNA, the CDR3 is TGTGCCAGCAGCCCGGATCTAGCGGGGGCAGATACGCAGTATTTT.

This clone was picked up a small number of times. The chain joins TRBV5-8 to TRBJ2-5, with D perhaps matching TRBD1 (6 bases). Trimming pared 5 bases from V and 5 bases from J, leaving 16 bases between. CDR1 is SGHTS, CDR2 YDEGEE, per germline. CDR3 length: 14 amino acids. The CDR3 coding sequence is TGTGCCAGCAGTCCCACAGGGACGTGGGAGACCCAGTACTTC. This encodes CASSPTGTWETQYF.

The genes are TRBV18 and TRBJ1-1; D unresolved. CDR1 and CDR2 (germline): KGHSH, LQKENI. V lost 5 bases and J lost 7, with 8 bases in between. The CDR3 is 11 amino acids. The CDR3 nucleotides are TGTGCCAGCTCAGGGGAACTTGAAGCTTTCTTT. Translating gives CASSGELEAFF.

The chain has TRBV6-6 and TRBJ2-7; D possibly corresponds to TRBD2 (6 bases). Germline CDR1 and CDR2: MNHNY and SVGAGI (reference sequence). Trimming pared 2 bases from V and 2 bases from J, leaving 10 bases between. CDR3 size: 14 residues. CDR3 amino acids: CASSYGTGAYEQYF. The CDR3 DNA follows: TGTGCCAGCAGTTACGGGACGGGAGCCTACGAGCAGTACTTC.

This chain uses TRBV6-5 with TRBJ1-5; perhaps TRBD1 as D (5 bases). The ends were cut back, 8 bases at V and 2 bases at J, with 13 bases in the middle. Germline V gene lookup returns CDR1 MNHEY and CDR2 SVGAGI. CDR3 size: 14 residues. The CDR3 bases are TGTGCCAGCCGCCGGGGGAGTGGCAATCAGCCCCAGCATTTT. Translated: CASRRGSGNQPQHF.

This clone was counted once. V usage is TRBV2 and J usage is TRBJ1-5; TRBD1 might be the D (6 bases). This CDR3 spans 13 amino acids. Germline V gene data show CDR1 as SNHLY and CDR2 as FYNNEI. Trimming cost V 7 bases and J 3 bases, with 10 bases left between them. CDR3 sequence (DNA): TGTGCCAGCACCAGACAGGACAATCAGCCCCAGCATTTT. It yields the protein CASTRQDNQPQHF.

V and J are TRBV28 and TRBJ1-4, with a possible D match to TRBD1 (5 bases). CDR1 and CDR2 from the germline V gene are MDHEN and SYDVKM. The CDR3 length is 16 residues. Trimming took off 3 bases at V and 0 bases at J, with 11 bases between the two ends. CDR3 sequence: CASSFGGGTTNEKLFF. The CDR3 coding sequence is TGTGCCAGCAGTTTTGGGGGAGGGACAACTAATGAAAAACTGTTTTTT.

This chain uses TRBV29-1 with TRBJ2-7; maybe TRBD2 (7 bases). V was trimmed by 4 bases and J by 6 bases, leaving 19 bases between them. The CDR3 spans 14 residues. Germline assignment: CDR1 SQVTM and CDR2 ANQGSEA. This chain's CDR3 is CSVVAVTGGREQYF. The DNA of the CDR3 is TGCAGCGTTGTGGCGGTTACCGGGGGGCGCGAGCAGTACTTC.

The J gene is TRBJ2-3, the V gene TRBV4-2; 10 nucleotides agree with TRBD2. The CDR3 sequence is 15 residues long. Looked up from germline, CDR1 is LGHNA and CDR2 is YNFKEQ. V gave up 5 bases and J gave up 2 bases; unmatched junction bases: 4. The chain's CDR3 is CASSFLAGVTDTQYF. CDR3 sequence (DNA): TGTGCCAGCAGCTTCCTAGCGGGGGTCACAGATACGCAGTATTTT.

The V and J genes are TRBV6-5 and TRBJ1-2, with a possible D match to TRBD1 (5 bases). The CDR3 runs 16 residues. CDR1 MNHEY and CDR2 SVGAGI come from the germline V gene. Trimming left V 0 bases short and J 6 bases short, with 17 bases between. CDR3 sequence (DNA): TGTGCCAGCAGTTACTCGAGGGGCCCTAGTCGCGATGGCTACACCTTC. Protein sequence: CASSYSRGPSRDGYTF.

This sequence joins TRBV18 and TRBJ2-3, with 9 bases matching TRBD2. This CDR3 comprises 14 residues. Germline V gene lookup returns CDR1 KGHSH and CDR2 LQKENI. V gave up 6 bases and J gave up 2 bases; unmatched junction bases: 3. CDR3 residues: CASSPSGVTDTQYF. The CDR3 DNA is TGTGCCAGCTCCCCTAGCGGGGTCACAGATACGCAGTATTTT.

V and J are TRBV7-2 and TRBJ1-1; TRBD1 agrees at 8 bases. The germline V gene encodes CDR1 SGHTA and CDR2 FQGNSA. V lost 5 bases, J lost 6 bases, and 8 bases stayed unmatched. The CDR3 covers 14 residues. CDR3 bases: TGTGCCAGCAGCCCCGGACAGGGATGGGCTGAAGCTTTCTTT. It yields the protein CASSPGQGWAEAFF.